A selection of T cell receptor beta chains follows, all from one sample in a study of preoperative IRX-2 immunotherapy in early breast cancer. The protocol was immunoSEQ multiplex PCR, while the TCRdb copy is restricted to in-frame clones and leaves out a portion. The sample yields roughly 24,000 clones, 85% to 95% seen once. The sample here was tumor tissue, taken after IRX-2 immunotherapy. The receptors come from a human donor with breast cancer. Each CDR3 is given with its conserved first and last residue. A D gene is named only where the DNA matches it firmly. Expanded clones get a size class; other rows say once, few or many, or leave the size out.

CASSLVPGSGTDTQYF TGCGCCAGCAGCTTGGTGCCGGGGTCGGGGACAGATACGCAGTATTTT TRBV5-1 - - TRBJ2-3
CASSVDGNPYEQYF TGTGCCAGCAGCGTAGACGGAAACCCCTACGAGCAGTACTTC TRBV9 - - TRBJ2-7
CASSLEAGKNTGELFF TGCGCCAGCAGCTTGGAAGCGGGGAAGAACACCGGGGAGCTGTTTTTT TRBV5-1 once TRBD2 TRBJ2-2
CASSQDLGETQYF TGTGCCAGCAGCCAAGATCTTGGGGAGACCCAGTACTTC TRBV14 - - TRBJ2-5
CASSLVLAADTQYF TGTGCCAGCAGCTTAGTTCTAGCGGCAGATACGCAGTATTTT TRBV11-2 - TRBD2 TRBJ2-3
CAISESNGGGHYRNEQFF TGTGCCATCAGTGAGTCGAATGGGGGAGGGCATTATCGCAATGAGCAGTTCTTC TRBV10-3 - TRBD2 TRBJ2-1
CASFRSGELFF TGTGCCAGCTTCAGGAGCGGGGAGCTGTTTTTT TRBV28 - - TRBJ2-2
CASSLVGGAQNEQFF TGTGCCAGCAGCTTAGTCGGGGGGGCGCAGAATGAGCAGTTCTTC TRBV7-9 - TRBD2 TRBJ2-1
CASSLTSSTSGGETQYF TGTGCCAGCAGCTTAACCTCCTCAACTAGCGGGGGAGAGACCCAGTACTTC TRBV7-9 - TRBD2 TRBJ2-5
CASSIGGPQNIQYF TGTGCCAGTAGTATAGGCGGGCCCCAAAACATTCAGTACTTC TRBV19 - - TRBJ2-4
CASTPLEGGTEAFF TGTGCCAGCACCCCGTTGGAGGGTGGCACTGAAGCTTTCTTT TRBV6-5 - - TRBJ1-1
CASSVGRSGYEQYF TGTGCCAGCAGCGTAGGTAGGTCGGGCTACGAGCAGTACTTC TRBV9 once - TRBJ2-7
CASSYSGDILYEAFF TGTGCCAGCAGTTACTCGGGCGACATACTCTATGAAGCTTTCTTT TRBV6-5 - - TRBJ1-1
CSGFDRPSNTEAFF TGCAGCGGTTTCGACAGGCCTTCGAACACTGAAGCTTTCTTT TRBV29-1 - - TRBJ1-1
CASSSLGNYEQYF TGTGCCAGCAGTTCCCTTGGTAACTACGAGCAGTACTTC TRBV27 - - TRBJ2-7
CASSYSAVGDEQFF TGTGCCAGCAGTTACTCGGCGGTTGGGGATGAGCAGTTCTTC TRBV6-5 - - TRBJ2-1
CATNPLRGETQYF TGTGCCACCAACCCCCTCAGGGGAGAGACCCAGTACTTC TRBV2 - - TRBJ2-5
CATYKEVTSSYNEQFF TGTGCCACCTACAAAGAGGTGACTAGCTCCTACAATGAGCAGTTCTTC TRBV19 - - TRBJ2-1
CASRGTGELFF TGCGCCAGCAGGGGCACCGGGGAGCTGTTTTTT TRBV5-1 - - TRBJ2-2
CASSSWDRANYEQYF TGCGCCAGCAGCAGTTGGGACAGGGCAAACTACGAGCAGTACTTC TRBV5-1 - TRBD1 TRBJ2-7
CASSPYLTDTQYF TGTGCCAGCAGCCCCTATCTCACAGATACGCAGTATTTT TRBV9 - - TRBJ2-3
CASSLRVTEAFF TGTGCCAGCTCACTCAGGGTCACTGAAGCTTTCTTT TRBV18 - - TRBJ1-1
CASSPGLAETDTQYF TGTGCCAGCAGCCCAGGACTAGCGGAGACAGATACGCAGTATTTT TRBV11-2 - TRBD2 TRBJ2-3
CASLASGTGLNEQYF TGTGCCAGCTTAGCCTCCGGGACAGGGTTAAACGAGCAGTACTTC TRBV2 - TRBD1 TRBJ2-7